The 22 T cell receptor beta chains presented below share a single source sample, sequenced in a study of blood T cell repertoires in COVID-19. Generated by immunoSEQ multiplex PCR, the TCRdb table keeps only in-frame clones and is missing some. This sample has 100,000 to 120,000 clones, with 85% found just once. The sequenced sample was peripheral blood. These receptor sequences come from a man aged 45-65 years with acute or convalescent COVID-19.

The genes are TRBV19 and TRBJ1-1; D possibly corresponds to TRBD1 (5 bases). The CDR3 extends over 14 amino acids. CDR1 and CDR2 from the germline V gene are LNHDA and SQIVND (reference sequence). Trimming shortened V by 6 bases and J by 3 bases, and 14 bases separated the two germline ends. The chain's CDR3 is CASREGTGDTEAFF. The CDR3 nucleotides read TGTGCCAGTAGGGAGGGAACGGGGGACACTGAAGCTTTCTTT.

The genes are TRBV30 and TRBJ1-5; weak D call: TRBD1 (5 bases). This CDR3 has 17 residues. Germline CDR1 GTSNPN, CDR2 SVGIG (reference sequence). V lost 3 bases and J 2 bases, leaving 20 bases between the germline ends. The chain's CDR3 is CAWSPPRVDLGNQPQHF. CDR3 nucleotide sequence: TGTGCCTGGAGCCCCCCCAGGGTGGACCTGGGCAATCAGCCCCAGCATTTT.

The chain joins TRBV7-3 to TRBJ2-3, with D perhaps matching TRBD2 (6 bases). CDR3 length: 12 amino acids. The V end lost 6 bases, the J end lost 5 bases, and 9 bases lay between the germline ends. Germline CDR1 is SGHTA and CDR2 is FQGTGA. The CDR3 coding sequence is TGTGCCAGCAGGTACGGGGGAGATACGCAGTATTTT. It translates to CASRYGGDTQYF. Complete variable domain (other parts from reference TRBV7-3 and TRBJ2-3): GAGVSQTPSNKVTEKGKYVELRCDPISGHTALYWYRQSLGQGPEFLIYFQGTGAADDSGLPNDRFFAVRPEGSVSTLKIQRTERGDSAVYLCASRYGGDTQYFGPGTRLTVL.

The rearrangement joins TRBV18 to TRBJ1-4; 7 nucleotides align to TRBD1. Germline V gives CDR1 KGHSH, CDR2 LQKENI. The CDR3 runs 14 residues. V gave up 6 bases and J gave up 8 bases; unmatched junction bases: 9. CDR3 coding DNA: TGTGCCAGCTCCCACGACAGGGTGAGCGAAAAACTGTTTTTT. Translating gives CASSHDRVSEKLFF. Together with reference TRBV18 and TRBJ1-4, the CDR3 gives the full variable domain: NAGVMQNPRHLVRRRGQEARLRCSPMKGHSHVYWYRQLPEEGLKFMVYLQKENIIDESGMPKERFSAEFPKEGPSILRIQQVVRGDSAAYFCASSHDRVSEKLFFGSGTQLSVL.

The V call is TRBV14, the J call TRBJ2-7, with TRBD1 identical over 9 bases. From germline, CDR1 is SGHDN and CDR2 FVKESK. Trimming cost V 0 bases and J 0 bases; bases outside gene matches: 6. The CDR3 loop spans 17 amino acids. This CDR3 reads CASSQDSRDRVSYEQYF. CDR3 coding DNA: TGTGCCAGCAGCCAAGATAGCCGGGACAGGGTCTCCTACGAGCAGTACTTC.

The chain is built from TRBV6-5 and TRBJ2-7; D not certain. V was trimmed by 2 bases and J by 0 bases, leaving 8 bases between them. The germline gives CDR1 MNHEY, CDR2 SVGAGI. CDR3 length: 14 residues. Here the CDR3 DNA reads TGTGCCAGCAGTTACGGGCAAAACTCCTACGAGCAGTACTTC. Its protein product is CASSYGQNSYEQYF.

V is TRBV5-1 and J is TRBJ1-2; perhaps TRBD1 as D (6 bases). The germline CDR1 and CDR2 sequences are SGHRS and YFSETQ. The CDR3 is made up of 14 amino acids. The V and J ends lost 2 bases and 6 bases respectively, with 14 bases between them. The CDR3 nucleotides are TGCGCCAGCAGCTTTAACTCAGGGGTGGATGGCTACACCTTC. Protein product: CASSFNSGVDGYTF.

The table lists this clone with a count of one. V usage is TRBV6-5 and J usage is TRBJ2-2, with D perhaps matching TRBD2 (5 bases). Germline lookup yields CDR1 MNHEY and CDR2 SVGAGI. Trimming left V 0 bases short and J 5 bases short, with 7 bases between. This CDR3 has 14 amino acids. CDR3 nucleotide sequence: TGTGCCAGCAGTTACTCTGAGGGTACCGGGGAGCTGTTTTTT. Its translation: CASSYSEGTGELFF.

This clone was seen a single time. V is TRBV28 and J is TRBJ2-7, with D perhaps matching TRBD1 (6 bases). There are 15 residues in the CDR3. The V gene lost 7 bases and the J gene lost 3 bases, with 19 bases spanning the gap. CDR1 is MDHEN and CDR2 is SYDVKM in the germline V gene. The CDR3 protein is CASTETTGLHYEQYF. The DNA for the CDR3 is TGTGCCAGCACCGAGACGACAGGCCTCCACTACGAGCAGTACTTC.

This clone was recorded only once. V gene TRBV27 combines with J gene TRBJ2-6; D perhaps matches TRBD2 (5 bases). CDR3 length: 15 residues. V was pared by 2 bases and J by 0 bases, with 5 bases between. Per germline, CDR1 MNHEY and CDR2 SMNVEV (reference sequence). Written as DNA, the CDR3 is TGTGCCAGCAGTTTAGAGGGCTCTGGGGCCAACGTCCTGACTTTC. Its protein product is CASSLEGSGANVLTF.

This clone was seen a few times. This sequence joins TRBV28 and TRBJ1-5, with 7 bases lining up with TRBD1. With 6 bases clipped from V and 4 bases from J, the junction kept 6 bases outside the gene matches. CDR1 and CDR2 from the germline V gene are MDHEN and SYDVKM. The CDR3 is 14 residues long. CDR3 protein: CASRSRDRNQPQHF. The CDR3 DNA reads as TGTGCCAGCAGGAGCCGGGACAGAAATCAGCCCCAGCATTTT.

The J gene is TRBJ1-3, the V gene TRBV11-2; no clear D. CDR1 is SGHAT, CDR2 FQNNGV, per germline. Trimming stripped 5 bases from V and 6 bases from J, with 8 bases between. The CDR3 has 12 amino acids. The CDR3 nucleotides read TGTGCCAGCAGCCCAGATGAAAACACCATATATTTT. Its translation is CASSPDENTIYF.

The CDR3 spells CASSTDREVAEAFF. Written as DNA, the CDR3 is TGTGCCAGCAGCACAGACAGGGAGGTCGCTGAAGCTTTCTTT. The chain links TRBV7-8 to TRBJ1-1; TRBD1 agrees at 7 bases. V dropped 5 bases and J dropped 6; count of bases not matched to a gene: 9. CDR1 is SGHVS, CDR2 FQNEAQ, per germline. The CDR3 consists of 14 residues.

The CDR3 sequence is CATSPGGISYNEQFF. The CDR3 nucleotides read TGTGCCACCAGCCCCGGGGGAATCTCCTACAATGAGCAGTTCTTC. The chain combines TRBV24-1 with TRBJ2-1, with D possibly TRBD2 on 6 matching bases. The germline gives CDR1 KGHDR, CDR2 SFDVKD. This CDR3 has 15 amino acids. Trimming stripped 7 bases from V and 0 bases from J, with 12 bases between.

The chain has TRBV6-5 and TRBJ2-1, with 8 bases matching TRBD1. This CDR3 spans 15 amino acids. Germline CDR1 is MNHEY and CDR2 is SVGAGI. Germline trimming cut 5 bases from V and 0 bases from J; bases unmatched to any gene: 3. CDR3 in amino acids: CASSRDRTSYNEQFF. DNA for the CDR3: TGTGCCAGCAGTCGGGACAGGACCTCCTACAATGAGCAGTTCTTC.

This clone was detected only a few times. The chain combines TRBV27 with TRBJ2-7; D not certain. Looked up from germline, CDR1 is MNHEY and CDR2 is SMNVEV (reference sequence). The V end lost 1 base, the J end lost 5 bases, and 15 bases lay between the germline ends. The CDR3 totals 15 residues. The CDR3 DNA reads TGTGCCAGCAGTTTATATGGCCAGGCCCTACACGAGCAGTACTTC. Translating it yields CASSLYGQALHEQYF.

In its sample, this clone was seen a few times. In DNA form, the CDR3 reads TGTGCCAGCAGTCACTTAGAAGCTTTCTTT. It specifies CASSHLEAFF. The chain couples TRBV28 to TRBJ1-1, with D uncertain. CDR3 size: 10 residues. The germline V and J ends were trimmed by 5 bases and 8 bases, with 6 bases remaining between them. The germline V gene encodes CDR1 MDHEN and CDR2 SYDVKM.

The count of this clone is one. At one end the junction does not follow the germline gene, possibly because of a read error. The gene calls are TRBV9 and TRBJ2-3, with 8 bases that match TRBD2. Germline V gives CDR1 SGDLS, CDR2 YYNGEE. This CDR3 is 13 amino acids long. This CDR3 reads CAGSREGADTQYF. The DNA for the CDR3 is TGTGCCGGCAGCCGGGAGGGCGCAGATACGCAGTATTTT.

This clone was recorded only once. The chain links TRBV11-3 to TRBJ2-1; 9 nucleotides align to TRBD2. V was pared by 5 bases and J by 6 bases, with 17 bases of the junction left unmatched. Per the germline V gene, CDR1 is SGHNT and CDR2 is YENEEA. The CDR3 length is 18 residues. The DNA of the CDR3 is TGTGCCAGCAGCGAGCGGGGGGCTCCGGAGGGCTTGCGCAATGAGCAGTTCTTC. Amino acids: CASSERGAPEGLRNEQFF.

This sequence joins TRBV6-5 and TRBJ1-5; D not resolved. Deletions cut 2 bases from V and 6 bases from J, with 14 bases between. The germline CDR1 and CDR2 sequences are MNHEY and SVGAGI. The CDR3 is made up of 15 amino acids. The CDR3 is CASSYSLGVGQPQHF. DNA for the CDR3: TGTGCCAGCAGTTACAGTTTGGGAGTAGGTCAGCCCCAGCATTTT.

V gene TRBV9 combines with J gene TRBJ2-3; 10 bases line up with TRBD2. Losses at the gene ends were 3 bases for V and 2 bases for J; bases not matched to a gene: 3. CDR1 SGDLS and CDR2 YYNGEE come from the germline V gene. The CDR3 covers 15 residues. The CDR3 protein is CASSGTSGLTDTQYF. The CDR3 nucleotides read TGTGCCAGCAGCGGGACTAGCGGACTCACAGATACGCAGTATTTT.

V is TRBV9 and J is TRBJ1-3; tentatively, D is TRBD1 (6 bases). The length of the CDR3 is 15 residues. Germline V gene sequence: CDR1 SGDLS, CDR2 YYNGEE. V was cut by 0 bases and J by 3 bases, with 10 bases left in between. The CDR3 region is CASSVAGGLGNTIYF. CDR3 in DNA: TGTGCCAGCAGCGTAGCCGGGGGGCTTGGAAACACCATATATTTT.